These T cell receptor beta chains were read from a single sample in a study of T cells in Graves' hyperthyroidism and ophthalmopathy. TCRdb fed the multiplex PCR reads into MiXCR, producing one record per CDR3 protein. The table has a few hundred thousand distinct CDR3 sequences, about 15% seen once. Sequenced sample: blood. Every receptor here comes from a woman aged 25 to 39 with Graves' hyperthyroidism that later progressed to Graves' ophthalmopathy. The CDR3 runs from the conserved cysteine through the conserved F or W. Each record gives: clone size, V gene, D gene, J gene, CDR3 protein, CDR3 DNA. A D gene is named only where the DNA matches it firmly. Clone size is stated in some rows and not others, as once, few, many or a class when expanded.

>NA|TRBV14|NA|TRBJ1-4
CASSQEGIGSDEKLFF
TGTGCCAGCAGCCAAGAGGGGATCGGGAGCGATGAAAAACTGTTTTTT
>NA|TRBV6-1|NA|TRBJ2-1
CASSGLGRPWFF
TGTGCCAGCAGCGGCTTGGGGAGGCCTTGGTTCTTC
>NA|TRBV13|TRBD1|TRBJ2-7
CASSLGLGTGWSYEQYF
TGTGCCAGCAGCTTAGGTCTAGGGACAGGGTGGTCCTACGAGCAGTACTTC
>few|TRBV4-3|NA|TRBJ1-1
CASSQENFRTQRGTEAFF
TGCGCCAGCAGCCAAGAGAACTTCAGGACCCAAAGGGGCACTGAAGCTTTCTTT
>NA|TRBV3-1|TRBD1|TRBJ1-2
CASSLQGAQGYTF
TGTGCCAGCAGCCTACAGGGGGCGCAGGGCTACACCTTC
>few|TRBV4-2|TRBD2|TRBJ2-2
CASSQEGLAGAAGELFF
TGTGCCAGCAGCCAGGAAGGGCTAGCGGGAGCGGCCGGGGAGCTGTTTTTT
>many|TRBV27|NA|TRBJ2-3
CASSVELAVGTDTQYF
TGTGCCAGCAGTGTTGAACTAGCTGTGGGCACAGATACGCAGTATTTT
>many|TRBV12-3/TRBV12-4|NA|TRBJ2-7
CASTMGARSSYEQYF
TGTGCCAGCACCATGGGGGCCCGAAGCTCCTACGAGCAGTACTTC
>many|TRBV28|TRBD1|TRBJ2-7
CASSFPGGVYEQYF
TGTGCCAGCAGTTTCCCAGGGGGCGTCTACGAGCAGTACTTC
>NA|TRBV6-2/TRBV6-3|NA|TRBJ2-2
CASSQRGTNTGELFF
TGTGCCAGCAGCCAACGGGGGACGAACACCGGGGAGCTGTTTTTT
>many|TRBV2|TRBD2|TRBJ2-1
CASSRRSGDSYNEQFF
TGTGCCAGCAGCCGAAGGAGCGGGGACTCCTACAATGAGCAGTTCTTC
>many|TRBV9|TRBD2|TRBJ2-1
CASSAGTSGHNEQFF
TGTGCCAGCAGCGCGGGGACTAGCGGGCACAATGAGCAGTTCTTC
>many|TRBV30|NA|TRBJ1-6
CAWSVSGLNSPLHF
TGTGCCTGGAGCGTCTCGGGCCTGAATTCACCCCTCCACTTT
>many|TRBV27|TRBD1|TRBJ1-2
CASLGVTGGTNYGYTF
TGTGCCAGCTTGGGAGTTACAGGGGGAACCAACTATGGCTACACCTTC
>many|TRBV20-1|NA|TRBJ2-1
CSARPPGGVNEQFF
TGCAGTGCTAGACCCCCAGGCGGGGTCAATGAGCAGTTCTTC
>NA|TRBV27|NA|TRBJ2-7
CASSLDGRGSFFSRSGQYF
TGTGCCAGCAGTTTAGACGGTCGGGGCAGCTTCTTCTCTCGTTCCGGGCAGTACTTC
>many|TRBV12-3/TRBV12-4|TRBD2|TRBJ2-1
CASSPRTSGRGEQFF
TGTGCCAGCAGTCCCCGGACTAGCGGGAGAGGTGAGCAGTTCTTC
>many|TRBV11-2|NA|TRBJ2-2
CASSSLGENTGELFF
TGTGCCAGCAGCTCCCTGGGGGAAAACACCGGGGAGCTGTTTTTT
>NA|TRBV5-4|TRBD1|TRBJ1-1
CASSQSGQGITEAFF
TGTGCCAGCAGCCAGTCTGGACAGGGGATCACTGAAGCTTTCTTT
>many|TRBV9|NA|TRBJ1-1
CASSLREGGKAFF
TGTGCCAGCAGCCTAAGGGAAGGGGGTAAAGCTTTCTTT
>few|TRBV29-1|TRBD1|TRBJ2-2
CSVEATTGYPGELFF
TGCAGCGTTGAAGCGACGACAGGGTACCCCGGGGAGCTGTTTTTT
>NA|TRBV7-2|TRBD2|TRBJ2-7
CASSLGGASGKSSYEQYF
TGTGCCAGCAGCTTGGGGGGGGCTAGCGGGAAGAGCTCCTACGAGCAGTACTTC
>few|TRBV7-8|NA|TRBJ2-1
CASSLAIHISESYNEQFF
TGTGCCAGCAGCTTAGCGATCCACATCTCGGAGTCCTACAATGAGCAGTTCTTC
>NA|TRBV7-2|TRBD1|TRBJ2-4
CASSPDRALAKNIQYF
TGTGCCAGCAGCCCAGACAGGGCCCTAGCCAAAAACATTCAGTACTTC
>NA|TRBV28|NA|TRBJ2-1
CASISFGNSFNEQFF
TGTGCCAGCATTTCATTCGGGAACTCCTTCAATGAGCAGTTCTTC
>many|TRBV11-2|NA|TRBJ1-1
CASSLGRLHRPNTEAFF
TGTGCCAGCAGCTTAGGGCGACTACATCGCCCGAACACTGAAGCTTTCTTT
>many|TRBV20-1|NA|TRBJ2-2
CSASIDSYTGELFF
TGCAGTGCTAGTATTGACAGCTACACCGGGGAGCTGTTTTTT
>NA|TRBV5-1|NA|TRBJ2-1
CASGPGPSSYNEQFF
TGCGCCAGCGGACCAGGGCCTAGCTCCTACAATGAGCAGTTCTTC
>NA|TRBV20-1|TRBD1|TRBJ1-6
CSARDRAESSYNSPLHF
TGCAGTGCTAGGGACAGGGCGGAAAGCTCCTATAATTCACCCCTCCACTTT
>many|TRBV10-3|TRBD2|TRBJ2-1
CAISQAGGNYNEQFF
TGTGCCATCAGTCAGGCGGGAGGGAACTACAATGAGCAGTTCTTC
>many|TRBV2|NA|TRBJ1-3
CASSLNSLLFENTIYF
TGTGCCAGCAGCCTCAACAGTCTCCTTTTTGAAAACACCATATATTTT
>NA|TRBV2|NA|TRBJ1-1
CASSEALWSNDTEAFF
TGTGCCAGCAGTGAAGCGCTTTGGTCGAACGACACTGAAGCTTTCTTT
>NA|TRBV29-1|NA|TRBJ2-1
CSVGQAPGDEQFF
TGCAGCGTCGGACAGGCCCCGGGGGATGAGCAGTTCTTC
>many|TRBV6-1|NA|TRBJ1-2
CASSYSPGRQSDGYTF
TGTGCCAGCAGTTATTCACCGGGACGGCAAAGCGATGGCTACACCTTC
>many|TRBV20-1|TRBD2|TRBJ2-5
CSALTSGKETQYF
TGCAGTGCTCTCACTAGCGGAAAAGAGACCCAGTACTTC